The rows below give T cell receptor beta chains drawn from one sample of a study of blood T cell repertoires in COVID-19. Sequenced by immunoSEQ multiplex PCR; TCRdb stores in-frame clones only, minus some. This table has 200,000 to 250,000 clones, roughly 79% appearing once. Sequencing was carried out using PBMCs or T cells enriched from blood (not recorded which). The receptor source for this set is a woman aged 45-60 years with acute COVID-19. The CDR3 runs from the conserved cysteine through the conserved F or W. The D gene is left open where the match is weak. Size tells how often a clone was seen (once, few, many) or the class of an expanded clone, and some rows leave it out.

size: .; V: TRBV7-9; D: TRBD2; J: TRBJ2-1; CDR3: CASSLGLASYNEQFF; DNA: TGTGCCAGCAGCCTGGGACTAGCCTCCTACAATGAGCAGTTCTTC
size: .; V: TRBV5-1; D: TRBD1; J: TRBJ2-1; CDR3: CASRRQGATDEQFF; DNA: TGCGCCAGCAGACGACAGGGGGCGACGGATGAGCAGTTCTTC
size: .; V: TRBV28; D: .; J: TRBJ2-4; CDR3: CASSVIRGKNIQYF; DNA: TGTGCCAGCAGTGTAATCAGGGGAAAAAACATTCAGTACTTC
size: few; V: TRBV11-2; D: .; J: TRBJ2-7; CDR3: CASSLDRGQGYEQYF; DNA: TGTGCCAGCAGCTTAGACCGGGGTCAAGGATACGAGCAGTACTTC
size: .; V: TRBV6-5; D: TRBD1; J: TRBJ1-2; CDR3: CASSKGQGIDGYTF; DNA: TGTGCCAGCAGTAAGGGACAGGGAATAGATGGCTACACCTTC
size: .; V: TRBV7-2; D: .; J: TRBJ2-2; CDR3: CASSLGLAITGELFF; DNA: TGTGCCAGCAGCTTAGGGCTAGCAATTACCGGGGAGCTGTTTTTT
size: .; V: TRBV27; D: .; J: TRBJ1-3; CDR3: CASSFRGRGNTIYF; DNA: TGTGCCAGCAGTTTCCGGGGGAGAGGAAACACCATATATTTT
size: .; V: TRBV5-4; D: TRBD1; J: TRBJ2-7; CDR3: CASSIVGTASYEQYF; DNA: TGTGCCAGCAGCATTGTCGGGACAGCGTCCTACGAGCAGTACTTC
size: .; V: TRBV4-1; D: TRBD1; J: TRBJ2-2; CDR3: CASSRYRGSNTGELFF; DNA: TGCGCCAGCAGCCGCTACAGGGGGTCGAACACCGGGGAGCTGTTTTTT
size: .; V: TRBV28; D: TRBD1; J: TRBJ2-7; CDR3: CASREQGDYEQYF; DNA: TGTGCCAGCCGGGAACAGGGGGACTACGAGCAGTACTTC
size: once; V: TRBV7-9; D: TRBD2; J: TRBJ2-1; CDR3: CASSTGGYNEQFF; DNA: TGTGCCAGCAGCACGGGGGGCTACAATGAGCAGTTCTTC
size: .; V: TRBV30; D: .; J: TRBJ1-3; CDR3: CAWGSGSGNTIYF; DNA: TGTGCCTGGGGCTCGGGCTCTGGAAACACCATATATTTT
size: .; V: TRBV6-2/TRBV6-3; D: TRBD2; J: TRBJ2-1; CDR3: CASSYLAGPYNEQFF; DNA: TGTGCCAGCAGTTACCTAGCGGGGCCTTACAATGAGCAGTTCTTC
size: .; V: TRBV7-2; D: .; J: TRBJ2-1; CDR3: CASSLGQAGEQFF; DNA: TGTGCCAGCAGCTTAGGACAGGCCGGTGAGCAGTTCTTC
size: few; V: TRBV5-1; D: TRBD1; J: TRBJ1-3; CDR3: CASSHEGASGNTIYF; DNA: TGCGCCAGCAGCCACGAGGGGGCCTCTGGAAACACCATATATTTT
size: .; V: TRBV6-5; D: TRBD2; J: TRBJ2-7; CDR3: CASRRTSGKQYF; DNA: TGTGCCAGCAGGCGGACTAGCGGGAAACAGTACTTC
size: .; V: TRBV6-5; D: TRBD1; J: TRBJ1-5; CDR3: CASTTGTGSNQPQHF; DNA: TGTGCCAGCACTACAGGGACAGGGAGCAATCAGCCCCAGCATTTT
size: .; V: TRBV28; D: .; J: TRBJ2-7; CDR3: CASTSGISYEQYF; DNA: TGTGCCAGCACCTCGGGTATTTCCTACGAGCAGTACTTC
size: .; V: TRBV6-5; D: .; J: TRBJ2-5; CDR3: CASSYSSGDGETQYF; DNA: TGTGCCAGCAGTTACTCATCAGGGGACGGAGAGACCCAGTACTTC
size: once; V: TRBV10-3; D: TRBD2; J: TRBJ2-1; CDR3: CAISEYGSGGAGSYNEQFF; DNA: TGTGCCATCAGTGAGTATGGTAGCGGGGGGGCCGGCTCCTACAATGAGCAGTTCTTC
size: .; V: TRBV5-6; D: .; J: TRBJ2-5; CDR3: CASSFSYGSQETQYF; DNA: TGTGCCAGCAGCTTCTCGTACGGGAGCCAAGAGACCCAGTACTTC
size: .; V: TRBV7-8; D: .; J: TRBJ2-2; CDR3: CASSHPNTGELFF; DNA: TGTGCCAGCAGCCATCCAAACACCGGGGAGCTGTTTTTT
size: .; V: TRBV19; D: .; J: TRBJ1-5; CDR3: CASSWEGGPSINQPQHF; DNA: TGTGCCAGTAGTTGGGAGGGGGGCCCATCTATTAATCAGCCCCAGCATTTT
size: .; V: TRBV3-1/TRBV3-2; D: .; J: TRBJ1-2; CDR3: CASSQGGSYGYTF; DNA: TGTGCCAGCAGCCAAGGAGGGTCCTATGGCTACACCTTC
size: .; V: TRBV7-7; D: TRBD1; J: TRBJ2-3; CDR3: CASSKQGDSTDTQYF; DNA: TGTGCCAGCAGCAAACAGGGGGATAGCACAGATACGCAGTATTTT
size: once; V: TRBV30; D: .; J: TRBJ1-1; CDR3: CAWSVQMNTEAFF; DNA: TGTGCCTGGAGTGTCCAAATGAACACTGAAGCTTTCTTT